This TCR beta chain is from a study of Graves' ophthalmopathy and Graves' hyperthyroidism. Using RNA transcripts, the TCR beta CDR3 regions were amplified. In the first round, RT-PCR was carried out with HTBI primers, and a multiplex PCR formed the second round. Using its own MiXCR run on the multiplex PCR reads, TCRdb lists one record per CDR3 protein. The sample includes 1 million to 1.3 million distinct CDR3 sequences, about 38% of them seen just once. The sample holds many counts of this clonotype. This CDR3 comprises 12 residues. Trimming removed 5 bases from V and 4 bases from J, with 9 bases in between. Germline CDR1 is MNHEY and CDR2 is SVGAGI.

Sequencing used peripheral blood or thyroid tissue (not recorded which). The TCR sequence derives from an adult man with Graves' hyperthyroidism. V and J are TRBV6-5 and TRBJ2-7; D is unclear. CDR3 in amino acids: CASSPQKYEQYF. The CDR3 coding sequence is TGTGCCAGCAGTCCCCAGAAATACGAGCAGTACTTC.